A single T cell receptor (beta chain) is shown here with its context. Its target is unknown. The data stem from a study of CD8+ T cells in alopecia areata. Study at large: Each day, treated patients took oral tofacitinib twice, at 5 to 10 mg per dose.

Study-level results: Affected scalp, especially in alopecia totalis/universalis, had a higher clonality than normal scalp did. There were also resident alphabeta T cells of normal skin sequenced in scalp samples.

The study team obtained lesional scalp punch biopsies and peripheral blood from alopecia areata patients. After isolation, RNA underwent reverse transcription to generate cDNA as the sequencing template. Produced via immunoSEQ multiplex PCR; TCRdb's table is partial and in-frame only. The top ten clones hold more than 12% of a sample with approximately 150,000 clones, 80% to 90% of them seen once. This CDR3 contains 14 residues. Deletions cut 3 bases from V and 8 bases from J, with 11 bases between. The germline V gene has CDR1 MNHEY and CDR2 SMNVEV (reference sequence). The clonotype was recovered from a human donor with alopecia areata. The gene calls are TRBV27 and TRBJ2-6; D gene ambiguous. The sample was CD8+ T cells sorted from blood, taken at week 0. CDR3 loop: CASSFSGVSNVLTF. The DNA for the CDR3 is TGTGCCAGCAGTTTCTCAGGTGTGTCCAACGTCCTGACTTTC.